A single sample is the source of the 5 T cell receptor beta chains below, sequenced in a study of CD8 T cells in ankylosing spondylitis. TCRdb fed the 5' RACE reads into MiXCR, producing one record per CDR3 protein. The repertoire holds hundreds of thousands of distinct CDR3 sequences, with roughly 32% as singletons. Sequenced: blood, either unsorted or a sorted T cell fraction (not recorded which). These receptors were obtained from a male donor with ankylosing spondylitis or in good health (not recorded which).

This chain uses TRBV20-1 with TRBJ2-7; D call uncertain. The ends were cut back, 6 bases at V and 2 bases at J, with 8 bases in the middle. This CDR3 has 11 amino acids. Germline V gene sequence: CDR1 DFQATT, CDR2 SNEGSKA (reference sequence). In DNA form, the CDR3 reads TGCAGTGCCCACAGCCCCTACGAGCAGTACTTC. Amino acid sequence: CSAHSPYEQYF.

The chain employs TRBV27 and TRBJ2-7, with TRBD1 matching over 7 bases. V was pared by 7 bases and J by 0 bases, with 12 bases of the junction left unmatched. There are 16 residues in the CDR3. Germline CDR1 reads MNHEY; CDR2 reads SMNVEV (reference sequence). In nucleotides, the CDR3 is TGTGCCAGCAAAGTCTTGAGGGCAGGGGGCTCCTACGAGCAGTACTTC. This gives the protein CASKVLRAGGSYEQYF.

This clonotype was found a few times. This sequence joins TRBV29-1 and TRBJ1-1; D perhaps matches TRBD1 (6 bases). There are 12 residues in the CDR3. Trimming shortened V by 0 bases and J by 5 bases, and 7 bases separated the two germline ends. The V gene's germline CDR1 is SQVTM and CDR2 ANQGSEA. The CDR3 is CSVEEGGTEAFF. CDR3 coding DNA: TGCAGCGTTGAAGAAGGGGGGACTGAAGCTTTCTTT.

This clonotype was found a few times. CDR3 amino acids: CASSPRLGGHEQYF. In nucleotides, the CDR3 is TGTGCCAGCAGTCCCCGGTTAGGGGGGCACGAGCAGTACTTC. The rearrangement links TRBV12-3 or TRBV12-4 to TRBJ2-7; D assignment may be TRBD1 or TRBD2 (6 bases each). The germline V and J ends were trimmed by 5 bases and 5 bases, with 16 bases remaining between them. The CDR3 consists of 14 residues.

The CDR3 DNA is TGCGCCAGCAGCTTGCCAGAGGGTAGAGAGACCCAGTACTTC. Translation: CASSLPEGRETQYF. The gene calls are TRBV5-1 and TRBJ2-5, with D maybe TRBD2 (5 bases). The CDR3 extends over 14 amino acids. Germline lookup yields CDR1 SGHRS and CDR2 YFSETQ. V lost 1 base, J lost 4 bases, and 11 bases lay in between.